This TCR beta chain was captured by sequencing in a study of cytomegalovirus exposure and HLA in healthy donors. Turning to the study itself: The study placed over 65% of its 350 to 450 genotyped donors in the Caucasian-associated ancestry cluster.

This CDR3 has 17 amino acids. Trimming took 1 base from V and 6 from J; bases not matched to a gene: 11. The germline CDR1 and CDR2 sequences are SGDLS and YYNGEE. The primer mix had 60 Vbeta and 13 Jbeta primers. Generated by immunoSEQ multiplex PCR, the TCRdb table keeps only in-frame clones and is missing some. The sample consists of some 150,000 clones, almost 80% of them appearing once. This rearrangement joins TRBV9 to TRBJ2-1; 9 positions match TRBD1. The sequence was obtained from a woman aged 50 to 60 in good health and CMV-seronegative. The sequencing sample was made of PBMCs. CDR3 sequence (DNA): TGTGCCAGCAGCGTACGCCAAGGGGACAGGGTCCCCAATGAGCAGTTCTTC. It codes for CASSVRQGDRVPNEQFF.